This T cell receptor (beta chain) was identified during a study of CD8 T cells in Susac syndrome. Random-hexamer reverse transcription was applied to roughly 0.5 to 1 ug RNA. TCRdb recomputed calls from the immunoSEQ multiplex PCR reads with MiXCR, one row per CDR3 protein. The data contain some 120,000 distinct CDR3 sequences, around 94% of them singletons. V was clipped by 6 bases and J by 2 bases; unmatched bases: 9. The CDR3 has 16 amino acids. The germline V gene has CDR1 MGHRA and CDR2 YSYEKL. Sequencing was done on a sample of CD8+ T cells from PBMCs. J is TRBJ1-2 and V is TRBV4-1; 10 bases line up with TRBD1. The receptor was isolated from a human donor with Susac syndrome. DNA for the CDR3: TGCGCCAGCAGGGCCGAGGGGGGACAGGGGAACTATGGCTACACCTTC. Amino acid sequence: CASRAEGGQGNYGYTF.